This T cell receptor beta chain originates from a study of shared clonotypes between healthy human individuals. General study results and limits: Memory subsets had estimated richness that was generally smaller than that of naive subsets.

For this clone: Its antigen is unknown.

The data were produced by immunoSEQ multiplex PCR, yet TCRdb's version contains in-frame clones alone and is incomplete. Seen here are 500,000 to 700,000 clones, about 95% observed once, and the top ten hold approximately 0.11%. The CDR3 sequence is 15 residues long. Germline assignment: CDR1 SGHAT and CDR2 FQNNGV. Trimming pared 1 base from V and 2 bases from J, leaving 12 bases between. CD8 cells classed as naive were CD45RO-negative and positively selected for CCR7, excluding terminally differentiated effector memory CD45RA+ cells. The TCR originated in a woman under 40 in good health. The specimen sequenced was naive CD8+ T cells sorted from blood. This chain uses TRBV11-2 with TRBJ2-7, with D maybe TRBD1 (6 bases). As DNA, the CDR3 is TGTGCCAGCAGCTTAGTTCTGGGGGCGGCCTACGAGCAGTACTTC. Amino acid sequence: CASSLVLGAAYEQYF.